Described below is a single T cell receptor (beta chain) sequence and its context. The antigen is unknown. The source of the sample is a study of T cell responses to AZD1222 COVID-19 vaccine. Points from the study as a whole: The study found Spike-specific TCR breadth and depth rose after two AZD1222 doses. Dominant CD4 TCR responses targeted spike regions 160-218 and 743-854.

Clones were sequenced by immunoSEQ multiplex PCR, and TCRdb holds only the in-frame ones, with some missing. The sample includes 150,000 or so clones, over 90% of them seen just once. This sequence originates from an adult who received the AZD1222 COVID-19 vaccine. Material: peripheral blood, obtained 28 days after the second AZD1222 dose.

The chain's CDR3 is CAISESYGSGNTIYF. CDR3 DNA sequence: TGTGCCATCAGTGAGTCGTATGGCTCTGGAAACACCATATATTTT. The rearrangement links TRBV10-3 to TRBJ1-3; D is uncertain. CDR3 length: 15 amino acids. The germline CDR1 and CDR2 sequences are ENHRY and SYGVKD. Trimming removed 0 bases at V and 0 bases at J, with 6 bases between.